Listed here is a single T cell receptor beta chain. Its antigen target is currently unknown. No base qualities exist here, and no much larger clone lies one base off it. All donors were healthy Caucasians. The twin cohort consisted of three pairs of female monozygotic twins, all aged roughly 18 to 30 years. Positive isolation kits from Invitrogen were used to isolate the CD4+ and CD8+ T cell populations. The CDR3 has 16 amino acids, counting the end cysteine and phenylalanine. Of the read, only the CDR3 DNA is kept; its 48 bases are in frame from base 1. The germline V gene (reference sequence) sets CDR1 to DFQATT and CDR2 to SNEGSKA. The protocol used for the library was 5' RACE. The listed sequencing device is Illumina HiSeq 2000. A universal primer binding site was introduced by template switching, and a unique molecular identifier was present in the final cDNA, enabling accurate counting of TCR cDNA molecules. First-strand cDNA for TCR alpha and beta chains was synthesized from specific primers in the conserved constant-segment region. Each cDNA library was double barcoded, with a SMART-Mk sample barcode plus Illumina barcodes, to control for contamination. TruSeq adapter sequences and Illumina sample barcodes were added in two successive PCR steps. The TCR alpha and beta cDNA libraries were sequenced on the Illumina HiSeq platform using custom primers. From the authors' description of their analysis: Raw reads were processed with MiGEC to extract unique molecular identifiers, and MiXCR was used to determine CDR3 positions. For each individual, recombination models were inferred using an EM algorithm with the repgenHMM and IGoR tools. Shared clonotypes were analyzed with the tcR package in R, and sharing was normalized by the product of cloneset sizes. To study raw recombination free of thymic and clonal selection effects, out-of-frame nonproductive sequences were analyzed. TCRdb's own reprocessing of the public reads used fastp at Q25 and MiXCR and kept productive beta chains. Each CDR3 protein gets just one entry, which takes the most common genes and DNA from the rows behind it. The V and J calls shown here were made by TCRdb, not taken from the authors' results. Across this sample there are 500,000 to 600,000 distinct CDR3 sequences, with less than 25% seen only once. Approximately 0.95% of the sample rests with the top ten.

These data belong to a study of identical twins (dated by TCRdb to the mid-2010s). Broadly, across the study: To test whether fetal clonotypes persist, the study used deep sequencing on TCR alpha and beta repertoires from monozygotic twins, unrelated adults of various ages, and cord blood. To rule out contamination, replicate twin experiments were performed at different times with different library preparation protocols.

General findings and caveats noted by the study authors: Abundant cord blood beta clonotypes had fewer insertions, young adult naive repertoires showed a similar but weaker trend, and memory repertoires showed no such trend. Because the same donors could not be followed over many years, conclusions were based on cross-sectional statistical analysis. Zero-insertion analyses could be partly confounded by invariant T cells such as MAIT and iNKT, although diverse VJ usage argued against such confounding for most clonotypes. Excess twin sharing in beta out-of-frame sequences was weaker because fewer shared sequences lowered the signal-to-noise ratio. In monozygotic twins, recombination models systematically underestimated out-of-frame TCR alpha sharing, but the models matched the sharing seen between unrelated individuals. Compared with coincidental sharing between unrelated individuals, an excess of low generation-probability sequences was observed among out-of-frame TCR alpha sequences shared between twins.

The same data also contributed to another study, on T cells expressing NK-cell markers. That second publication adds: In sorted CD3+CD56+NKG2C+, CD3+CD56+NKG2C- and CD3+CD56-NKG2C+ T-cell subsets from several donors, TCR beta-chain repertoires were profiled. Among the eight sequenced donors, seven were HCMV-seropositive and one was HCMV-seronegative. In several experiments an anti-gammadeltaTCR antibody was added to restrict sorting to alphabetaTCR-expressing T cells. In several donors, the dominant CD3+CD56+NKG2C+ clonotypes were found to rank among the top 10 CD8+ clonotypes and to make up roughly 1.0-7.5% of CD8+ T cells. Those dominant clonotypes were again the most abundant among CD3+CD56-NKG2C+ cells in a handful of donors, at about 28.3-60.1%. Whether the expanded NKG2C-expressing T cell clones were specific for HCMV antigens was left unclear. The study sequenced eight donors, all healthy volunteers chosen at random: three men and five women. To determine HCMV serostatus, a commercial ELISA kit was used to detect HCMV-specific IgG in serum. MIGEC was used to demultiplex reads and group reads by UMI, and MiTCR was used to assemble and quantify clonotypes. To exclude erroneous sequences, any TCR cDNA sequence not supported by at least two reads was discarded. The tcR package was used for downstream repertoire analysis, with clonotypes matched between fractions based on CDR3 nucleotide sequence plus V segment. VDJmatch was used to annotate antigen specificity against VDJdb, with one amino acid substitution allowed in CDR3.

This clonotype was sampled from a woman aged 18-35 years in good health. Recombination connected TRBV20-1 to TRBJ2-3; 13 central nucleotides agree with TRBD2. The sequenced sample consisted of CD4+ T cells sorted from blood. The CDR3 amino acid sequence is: CRWSGLAGAPTDTQYF. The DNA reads TGCAGGTGGTCAGGACTAGCGGGGGCCCCCACAGATACGCAGTATTTT.